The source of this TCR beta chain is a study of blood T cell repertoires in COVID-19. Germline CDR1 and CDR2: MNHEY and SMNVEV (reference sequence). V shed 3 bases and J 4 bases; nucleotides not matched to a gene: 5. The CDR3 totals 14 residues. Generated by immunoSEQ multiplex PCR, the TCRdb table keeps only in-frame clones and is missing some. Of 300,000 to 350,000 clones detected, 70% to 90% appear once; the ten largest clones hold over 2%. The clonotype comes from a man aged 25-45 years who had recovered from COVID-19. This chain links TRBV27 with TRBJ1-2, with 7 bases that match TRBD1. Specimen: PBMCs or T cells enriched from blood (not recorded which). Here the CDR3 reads CASSFQDRTYGYTF. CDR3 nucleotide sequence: TGTGCCAGCAGTTTTCAGGACAGGACCTATGGCTACACCTTC.